The 16 T cell receptor beta chains in this list originate from one sample, sequenced in a study of cytomegalovirus exposure and HLA in healthy donors. The PCR was carried out with 60 Vbeta primers and 13 Jbeta primers. This table comes from immunoSEQ multiplex PCR, and its TCRdb copy is limited to in-frame clones, with some not included. This repertoire shows about 160,000 clones, 70% to 85% found once; its top ten account for roughly 2%. Input material: PBMCs. These receptor sequences come from a man between 40 and 49 years old in good health and CMV-seronegative.

The chain employs TRBV5-5 and TRBJ1-1; D remains ambiguous. The CDR3 extends over 13 amino acids. CDR1 is SGHKS, CDR2 YYEKEE, per germline (reference sequence). Trimming took off 4 bases at V and 1 base at J, with 8 bases between the two ends. This CDR3 reads CASSLTANTEAFF. The CDR3 DNA reads TGTGCCAGCAGCCTAACAGCGAACACTGAAGCTTTCTTT.

V usage is TRBV29-1 and J usage is TRBJ1-1; the D is unclear. Trimming cost V 8 bases and J 4 bases, with 14 bases left between them. The CDR3 spans 12 residues. The germline CDR1 and CDR2 sequences are SQVTM and ANQGSEA. CDR3 protein: CSSTNSFTEAFF. The CDR3 coding sequence is TGCAGCTCCACGAACAGTTTCACTGAAGCTTTCTTT.

The rearrangement uses TRBV5-1 and TRBJ2-7, with TRBD1 matching 8 bases. The germline CDR1 and CDR2 sequences are SGHRS and YFSETQ. V trimming: 0 bases; J trimming: 3 bases; junction bases outside the gene matches: 5. The CDR3 consists of 15 residues. The CDR3 DNA is TGCGCCAGCAGCTTGGTCCTCAGGGGGCACTACGAGCAGTACTTC. This codes for CASSLVLRGHYEQYF.

This clone was recorded a few times. The chain recombines TRBV7-2 with TRBJ1-2; D call uncertain. Per germline, CDR1 SGHTA and CDR2 FQGNSA. The CDR3 covers 15 residues. With 3 bases removed from V and 8 bases from J, the gap between germline ends came to 19 bases. This CDR3 reads CASSLARTALWGYTF. CDR3 sequence (DNA): TGTGCCAGCAGCTTGGCTCGAACAGCCTTGTGGGGCTACACCTTC.

The chain employs TRBV5-1 and TRBJ1-2; D perhaps matches TRBD1 (6 bases). Germline-derived CDR1 and CDR2 are SGHRS and YFSETQ. This CDR3 has 14 amino acids. V lost 0 bases and J 7 bases, leaving 13 bases between the germline ends. As DNA, the CDR3 is TGCGCCAGCAGCTTGGGCCAGGGGTTAGGTGGCTACACCTTC. Its protein is CASSLGQGLGGYTF.

This rearrangement joins TRBV27 to TRBJ2-1, with 9 bases that match TRBD2. The V segment lost 6 bases and the J segment 7 bases; nucleotides outside the gene matches: 10. The CDR3 is 15 residues long. Per germline, CDR1 MNHEY and CDR2 SMNVEV (reference sequence). The CDR3 here is CASRIVAGEVNEQFF. CDR3 sequence (DNA): TGTGCCAGCAGAATAGTAGCGGGAGAAGTAAATGAGCAGTTCTTC.

The V gene is TRBV11-3, the J gene TRBJ2-1, with D maybe TRBD1 (6 bases). V lost 1 base and J lost 6, with 10 bases in between. Germline-derived CDR1 and CDR2 are SGHNT and YENEEA. The CDR3 spans 14 residues. The CDR3, as DNA: TGTGCCAGCAGCTTAGTTCAGGGGTCCAATGAGCAGTTCTTC. This sequence encodes CASSLVQGSNEQFF.

The V and J genes are TRBV23-1 and TRBJ2-7; no definite D call. TRBV23-1 is an ORF, and what it does is uncertain. The CDR3 totals 14 residues. With 6 bases removed from V and 2 bases from J, the gap between germline ends came to 14 bases. As DNA, the CDR3 is TGCGCCAGCAGGCAAGGCAGTTACCCCTACGAGCAGTACTTC. This encodes CASRQGSYPYEQYF.

V gene TRBV30 combines with J gene TRBJ1-4, with D possibly TRBD1 on 6 matching bases. The CDR3 spans 14 residues. V dropped 7 bases and J dropped 14 bases, with 26 bases sitting between them. Germline V CDR1 and CDR2: GTSNPN, SVGIG (reference sequence). CDR3 coding DNA: TGTGCCTTGACCGACACAGTCACCGCAGGACAGCTGTTTTTT. Translating gives CALTDTVTAGQLFF.

Turning to this clone: Additional DNA sequences in this sample encode the identical CDR3. The rearrangement uses TRBV14 and TRBJ2-7, with TRBD1 identical over 10 bases. J gave up 1 base and V 1 base, and 1 base lay outside the gene matches. The CDR3 covers 15 residues. Per germline, CDR1 SGHDN and CDR2 FVKESK. DNA for the CDR3: TGTGCCAGCAGCCAAGGGACAGGGGGATCCTACGAGCAGTACTTC. Protein: CASSQGTGGSYEQYF.

The chain combines TRBV18 with TRBJ2-7; 7 positions match TRBD1. Germline V gene data show CDR1 as KGHSH and CDR2 as LQKENI. With V trimmed by 3 bases and J by 3 bases, 8 bases remained unmatched. The CDR3 is made up of 15 amino acids. CDR3 nucleotide sequence: TGTGCCAGCTCACCCTTACAGGGGCCGCACTACGAGCAGTACTTC. Translation gives CASSPLQGPHYEQYF. The entire variable domain, with the rest obtained from reference TRBV18 and TRBJ2-7, is as follows: NAGVMQNPRHLVRRRGQEARLRCSPMKGHSHVYWYRQLPEEGLKFMVYLQKENIIDESGMPKERFSAEFPKEGPSILRIQQVVRGDSAAYFCASSPLQGPHYEQYFGPGTRLTVT.

About this clone itself: The sample contains more than one DNA sequence encoding this CDR3. The V gene is TRBV10-3, the J gene TRBJ2-7, with 13 nucleotides matching TRBD2. The junction had 5 bases not matched to a gene; V was cut back by 5 bases and J by 4 bases. This CDR3 spans 15 amino acids. Per germline, CDR1 ENHRY and CDR2 SYGVKD. The CDR3 coding sequence is TGTGCCATCAGTAGGACTAGCGGGAGTCAGTACGAGCAGTACTTC. Its translation: CAISRTSGSQYEQYF.

The chain carries TRBV10-3 and TRBJ2-5; D is possibly TRBD2 (7 bases). The CDR3 has 14 residues. V dropped 4 bases and J dropped 5 bases, with 14 bases sitting between them. Germline V CDR1 and CDR2: ENHRY, SYGVKD. CDR3 sequence (DNA): TGTGCCATCAGTGGGGGGGGGCTCGGGGAGACCCAGTACTTC. This sequence encodes CAISGGGLGETQYF.

V gene TRBV30 combines with J gene TRBJ2-5; 8 bases align to TRBD2. Germline CDR1 and CDR2: GTSNPN and SVGIG (reference sequence). V lost 3 bases to trimming and J lost 5 bases; unmatched junction nucleotides: 14. The CDR3 length is 16 residues. The CDR3 DNA reads as TGTGCCTGGAGCCGCGGACTTTCCTCGGGAGGGGAGACCCAGTACTTC. Translating gives CAWSRGLSSGGETQYF.

The chain's CDR3 is CASSLDRNTEAFF. CDR3 sequence (DNA): TGCGCCAGCAGCCTTGACAGAAACACTGAAGCTTTCTTT. The V call is TRBV5-1, the J call TRBJ1-1; D is possibly TRBD1 (5 bases). The CDR3 consists of 13 residues. Trimming stripped 4 bases from V and 2 bases from J, with 9 bases between. Germline V gene lookup returns CDR1 SGHRS and CDR2 YFSETQ.

The chain uses TRBV10-3 and TRBJ1-4, with a possible D match to TRBD1 (5 bases). The germline V gene encodes CDR1 ENHRY and CDR2 SYGVKD. The CDR3 contains 14 residues. The V gene lost 3 bases and the J gene lost 8 bases, with 13 bases spanning the gap. The chain's CDR3 is CAISDWGGEEKLFF. CDR3 coding DNA: TGTGCCATCAGTGATTGGGGGGGAGAAGAAAAACTGTTTTTT.